This entry lists 20 T cell receptor beta chains sequenced from one sample in a study of T cell changes during pregnancy in multiple sclerosis. Produced via immunoSEQ multiplex PCR; TCRdb's table is partial and in-frame only. The sample includes 50,000 or so clones, roughly 92% of them seen just once. Sequencing was performed on CD4+ T cells from peripheral blood mononuclear cells, taken in the third trimester of pregnancy. The receptors here all came from a female donor with multiple sclerosis, enrolled in a pregnancy study.

V usage is TRBV27 and J usage is TRBJ2-1; D may be TRBD2 (6 bases). Germline CDR1 and CDR2: MNHEY and SMNVEV (reference sequence). This CDR3 is 14 amino acids long. V lost 3 bases, J lost 3 bases, and 9 bases lay in between. The CDR3, as DNA: TGTGCCAGCAGTTTCTCGGGACTCTACAATGAGCAGTTCTTC. Protein product: CASSFSGLYNEQFF.

This chain joins TRBV4-2 and TRBJ2-7; 8 bases map to TRBD2. From germline, CDR1 is LGHNA and CDR2 YNFKEQ. Germline trimming cut 0 bases from V and 3 bases from J; bases unmatched to any gene: 7. The CDR3 is 16 amino acids. As DNA, the CDR3 is TGTGCCAGCAGCCAAGAAGCGCGGGGGGCGAACTACGAGCAGTACTTC. This translates into CASSQEARGANYEQYF.

This chain uses TRBV7-2 with TRBJ2-7; the D is unclear. V lost 2 bases and J 0 bases, leaving 8 bases between the germline ends. This CDR3 spans 14 amino acids. Germline V gene data show CDR1 as SGHTA and CDR2 as FQGNSA. CDR3 in amino acids: CASSLPPLSYEQYF. The CDR3 coding sequence is TGTGCCAGCAGCTTACCCCCACTCTCCTACGAGCAGTACTTC. Together with reference TRBV7-2 and TRBJ2-7, the CDR3 gives the full variable domain: GAGVSQSPSNKVTEKGKDVELRCDPISGHTALYWYRQSLGQGLEFLIYFQGNSAPDKSGLPSDRFSAERTGGSVSTLTIQRTQQEDSAVYLCASSLPPLSYEQYFGPGTRLTVT.

The gene calls are TRBV7-6 and TRBJ2-2, with 7 bases identical to TRBD1. Germline CDR1 reads SGHVS; CDR2 reads FNYEAQ. CDR3 length equals 17 residues. V dropped 0 bases and J dropped 0; count of bases not matched to a gene: 4. In nucleotides, the CDR3 is TGTGCCAGCAGCTTAGCTGGGCAGGGGGCGAACACCGGGGAGCTGTTTTTT. Translated, it gives CASSLAGQGANTGELFF. Combining the CDR3 with reference TRBV7-6 and TRBJ2-2 gives the whole variable domain GAGVSQSPRYKVTKRGQDVALRCDPISGHVSLYWYRQALGQGPEFLTYFNYEAQQDKSGLPNDRFSAERPEGSISTLTIQRTEQRDSAMYRCASSLAGQGANTGELFFGEGSRLTVL.

The chain uses TRBV9 and TRBJ1-4, with D possibly matching TRBD1 (6 bases). The CDR3 loop spans 16 amino acids. Trimming stripped 0 bases from V and 7 bases from J, with 16 bases between. Germline assignment: CDR1 SGDLS and CDR2 YYNGEE. The CDR3 sequence is CASSVGRTGTSEKLFF. CDR3 coding DNA: TGTGCCAGCAGCGTAGGACGAACCGGGACATCTGAAAAACTGTTTTTT.

The gene calls are TRBV27 and TRBJ2-3; D is perhaps TRBD2 (5 bases). This CDR3 has 16 amino acids. Trimming took off 6 bases at V and 5 bases at J, with 21 bases between the two ends. Germline V gives CDR1 MNHEY, CDR2 SMNVEV (reference sequence). The CDR3 spells CASRKGYGLEGDTQYF. For the CDR3, the DNA is TGTGCCAGCAGGAAAGGATATGGACTCGAAGGAGATACGCAGTATTTT.

This clone was detected only once. The V call is TRBV18, the J call TRBJ2-2; the D gene is possibly TRBD1 (5 bases). The V gene lost 2 bases and the J gene lost 6 bases, with 10 bases spanning the gap. The germline V gene encodes CDR1 KGHSH and CDR2 LQKENI. The CDR3 sequence is 14 residues long. The CDR3 region is CASSPKQGSGELFF. Written as DNA, the CDR3 is TGTGCCAGCTCACCAAAGCAGGGATCCGGGGAGCTGTTTTTT.

The V gene is TRBV11-1, the J gene TRBJ1-5; 7 positions match TRBD1. Germline-derived CDR1 and CDR2 are SGHAT and FQDESV (reference sequence). The length of the CDR3 is 13 residues. Trimming cost V 2 bases and J 11 bases; bases outside gene matches: 6. The CDR3 region has the DNA TGTGCCAGCAGCTTATTCGCGGGACAGACCCAGCATTTT. This codes for CASSLFAGQTQHF.

The chain carries TRBV7-6 and TRBJ2-3, with 9 bases matching TRBD1. CDR1 is SGHVS, CDR2 FNYEAQ, per germline. The CDR3 consists of 16 residues. Trimming at V came to 5 bases and at J to 3 bases, leaving 9 bases not matched to a gene. CDR3 in amino acids: CASSPLGQGGTDTQYF. CDR3 DNA: TGTGCCAGCAGCCCATTGGGACAGGGAGGGACAGATACGCAGTATTTT.

The V gene is TRBV9, the J gene TRBJ1-2; no firm D call. V was clipped by 3 bases and J by 6 bases, with 9 bases between them. The CDR3 has 12 residues. Germline V gene lookup returns CDR1 SGDLS and CDR2 YYNGEE. The CDR3 loop reads CASSGPTNGYTF. CDR3 sequence (DNA): TGTGCCAGCAGCGGACCGACAAATGGCTACACCTTC.

The CDR3: CASSITAPSGGLTDTQYF. CDR3 sequence (DNA): TGTGCCAGTAGTATAACCGCCCCTAGCGGGGGACTCACAGATACGCAGTATTTT. This rearrangement joins TRBV19 to TRBJ2-3; 10 bases line up with TRBD2. The CDR3 runs to 18 residues. Trimming removed 2 bases from V and 2 bases from J; junction bases left unmatched: 10. The germline V gene encodes CDR1 LNHDA and CDR2 SQIVND (reference sequence).

The CDR3 loop is CASSGLRQGARKETQYF. The CDR3 nucleotides are TGTGCCAGCAGCGGATTAAGACAGGGGGCGCGGAAAGAGACCCAGTACTTC. The V gene is TRBV9, the J gene TRBJ2-5; TRBD1 matches at 10 bases. The germline V gene has CDR1 SGDLS and CDR2 YYNGEE. CDR3 length equals 17 residues. After removal of 3 bases from V and 3 bases from J, the junction contained 11 bases not matched to a gene.

This chain joins TRBV11-2 and TRBJ1-2; D gene uncertain. The V gene's germline CDR1 is SGHAT and CDR2 FQNNGV. The V and J ends lost 3 bases and 0 bases respectively, with 8 bases between them. The CDR3 extends over 14 amino acids. The CDR3 nucleotides read TGTGCCAGCAGCTTGGGCAGAGCTAACTATGGCTACACCTTC. It codes for CASSLGRANYGYTF. The entire variable domain, with the rest obtained from reference TRBV11-2 and TRBJ1-2, is as follows: EAGVAQSPRYKIIEKRQSVAFWCNPISGHATLYWYQQILGQGPKLLIQFQNNGVVDDSQLPKDRFSAERLKGVDSTLKIQPAKLEDSAVYLCASSLGRANYGYTFGSGTRLTVV.

This clone was recorded only once. The chain employs TRBV28 and TRBJ2-7, with TRBD2 identical over 11 bases. Trimming removed 8 bases from V and 0 bases from J; junction bases left unmatched: 3. The germline V gene encodes CDR1 MDHEN and CDR2 SYDVKM. The CDR3 consists of 14 residues. DNA for the CDR3: TGTGCCAGCCGAACTAGCGGGGGCTCCTACGAGCAGTACTTC. It encodes CASRTSGGSYEQYF.

The genes are TRBV15 and TRBJ1-1, with D possibly being TRBD1 (6 bases). V was trimmed by 5 bases and J by 4 bases, leaving 17 bases between them. Germline CDR1 reads LNHNV; CDR2 reads YYDKDF (reference sequence). This CDR3 contains 15 residues. The chain's CDR3 is CATSGRGAVSTEAFF. In DNA, the CDR3 is TGTGCCACCAGCGGCCGGGGGGCGGTGAGCACTGAAGCTTTCTTT.

This clone occurred a few times. The chain recombines TRBV11-2 with TRBJ1-3; D gene uncertain. The CDR3 runs 14 residues. Germline CDR1 is SGHAT and CDR2 is FQNNGV. V lost 5 bases to trimming and J lost 2 bases, with 10 bases between them. The CDR3 protein is CASSVGLAGNTIYF. CDR3 coding DNA: TGTGCCAGCAGCGTCGGGTTGGCTGGAAACACCATATATTTT.

The chain uses TRBV5-6 and TRBJ2-5; 7 bases are a match to TRBD1. V was clipped by 4 bases and J by 0 bases; unmatched bases: 6. There are 15 residues in the CDR3. The germline V gene has CDR1 SGHDT and CDR2 YYEEEE. The CDR3 DNA sequence: TGTGCCAGCAGCCCACTACAGGGGAACCAAGAGACCCAGTACTTC. Protein: CASSPLQGNQETQYF.

The chain carries TRBV29-1 and TRBJ2-2; possibly TRBD1 for D (6 bases). CDR1 and CDR2 (germline): SQVTM, ANQGSEA. Trimming stripped 5 bases from V and 2 bases from J, with 9 bases between. The CDR3 consists of 13 residues. CDR3 sequence: CSVRDTNTGELFF. CDR3 sequence (DNA): TGCAGCGTTAGGGACACCAACACCGGGGAGCTGTTTTTT.

This rearrangement joins TRBV6-5 to TRBJ1-2; TRBD1 matches 7 bases. This CDR3 spans 12 amino acids. Germline CDR1 MNHEY, CDR2 SVGAGI. With V trimmed by 4 bases and J by 12 bases, 8 bases remained unmatched. The CDR3 region has the DNA TGTGCCAGCAGTTTTAGGACAGGAGAAGACACCTTC. Its protein product is CASSFRTGEDTF.

The chain employs TRBV10-3 and TRBJ1-6; TRBD1 is a possible D gene (5 bases). The V and J ends lost 2 bases and 4 bases respectively, with 9 bases between them. This CDR3 region has 15 residues. Germline CDR1 reads ENHRY; CDR2 reads SYGVKD. The CDR3 sequence is CAISEVRVYNSPLHF. The CDR3 nucleotides are TGTGCCATCAGTGAGGTCAGGGTGTATAATTCACCCCTCCACTTT.